This paragraph covers one TCR beta chain sequence. What it recognizes is unknown. Trimming took 5 bases from V and 4 from J; bases not matched to a gene: 6. CDR3 length equals 14 residues. Germline assignment: CDR1 SEHNR and CDR2 FQNEAQ (reference sequence). This sample stems from a study of CD8+CD57+ T cells in acquired aplastic anemia. Study at large: CD4+ and CD8+ cells, once sorted, gave DNA averaging approximately 3.3 ug. The study's findings and limits: Shared by patients and controls, approximately 29 CD8+ CDR3s were abundant in patients. For CD8+ Simpson's diversity, patients and controls showed no significant difference.

Profiling that covered TCR beta VDJ and CDR3 relied on genomic DNA as its template. TCRdb independently ran MiXCR on the reads; one entry per CDR3 protein. The sample lists approximately 260,000 distinct CDR3 sequences; 70% to 85% were seen once. Selection for sequencing was limited to patients who had shown CD8+CD57+ cell expansion by flow cytometry. The chain employs TRBV7-9 and TRBJ1-2; 8 positions agree with TRBD1. The sequence was collected from a human donor with aplastic anemia. The sample comprised sorted CD4+, CD8+, or CD8+CD57+ T cells (not recorded which) from PBMCs. This CDR3 reads CASSPRQGIYGYTF. The DNA of the CDR3 is TGTGCCAGCAGCCCACGACAGGGGATCTATGGCTACACCTTC.